This passage covers 20 T cell receptor beta chains from one sample sequenced in a study of shared clonotypes between healthy human individuals. Assay: immunoSEQ multiplex PCR; the TCRdb copy retains only in-frame clones and omits some. The table lists roughly 590,000 clones, nearly 97% of them singletons, with approximately 0.1% in the top ten. CD8 cells classed as naive were CD45RO-negative and positively selected for CCR7, excluding terminally differentiated effector memory CD45RA+ cells. The sample consisted of naive CD8+ T cells sorted from blood. These receptors all come from a woman aged 25 to 39 in good health.

On this clone: Other DNA variants within this sample encode the same CDR3. The J gene is TRBJ2-7, the V gene TRBV6-5, with 7 bases matching TRBD2. Germline V gene lookup returns CDR1 MNHEY and CDR2 SVGAGI. The V gene end was trimmed by 4 bases and the J gene end by 1 base; junction bases not matched to a gene: 4. The CDR3 has 14 amino acids. The CDR3: CASSLTGGSYEQYF. The CDR3 DNA is TGTGCCAGCAGTTTGACCGGGGGGTCCTACGAGCAGTACTTC.

This chain links TRBV10-2 with TRBJ1-1; D is undetermined. Germline V CDR1 and CDR2: WSHSY, SAAADI. V was pared by 6 bases and J by 0 bases, with 8 bases between. The CDR3 covers 13 residues. Written as DNA, the CDR3 is TGCGCCAGCAGGGACCTGGTGAACACTGAAGCTTTCTTT. Its translation is CASRDLVNTEAFF.

In the case of this clone: The identical CDR3 is also encoded by other nucleotide sequences in the sample. The chain links TRBV28 to TRBJ2-3; D unclear. Germline V gene sequence: CDR1 MDHEN, CDR2 SYDVKM. Trimming cost V 3 bases and J 6 bases, with 7 bases left between them. The CDR3 consists of 12 residues. The chain's CDR3 is CASSFRLDTQYF. In DNA form, the CDR3 reads TGTGCCAGCAGTTTCAGGCTTGATACGCAGTATTTT.

This rearrangement joins TRBV9 to TRBJ2-7; 11 positions agree with TRBD2. J gave up 6 bases and V 4 bases, and 6 bases lay outside the gene matches. This CDR3 is built from 14 residues. Germline V gene data show CDR1 as SGDLS and CDR2 as YYNGEE. CDR3 nucleotides: TGTGCCAGCAGCTTAGCGGGAGGGCTCGCCGAGCAGTACTTC. Translated, it gives CASSLAGGLAEQYF.

The CDR3: CASSVALQAYEQYF. The DNA of the CDR3 is TGTGCCAGCAGCGTAGCCCTACAGGCCTACGAGCAGTACTTC. This chain joins TRBV9 and TRBJ2-7, with a weak D call TRBD1 (5 bases). Trimming shortened V by 0 bases and J by 2 bases, and 9 bases separated the two germline ends. Germline V lookup: CDR1 SGDLS, CDR2 YYNGEE. This CDR3 region has 14 residues.

The V gene is TRBV18, the J gene TRBJ2-7, with 14 bases fitting TRBD2. V lost 4 bases and J lost 6; bases outside the gene matches: 5. This CDR3 is built from 15 residues. The germline CDR1 and CDR2 sequences are KGHSH and LQKENI. The CDR3 DNA is TGTGCCAGCTCACTCGGGACTAGCGGGAGTCGCGAGCAGTACTTC. It yields the protein CASSLGTSGSREQYF.

The genes are TRBV11-2 and TRBJ2-7; D perhaps matches TRBD1 (5 bases). V was pared by 1 base and J by 3 bases, with 13 bases between. Looked up from germline, CDR1 is SGHAT and CDR2 is FQNNGV. This CDR3 has 15 amino acids. The CDR3 loop reads CASSLAGRASYEQYF. The CDR3 DNA reads as TGTGCCAGCAGCTTAGCGGGCAGGGCCAGCTACGAGCAGTACTTC.

This clone showed up just once. The genes are TRBV4-1 and TRBJ2-5; the D gene is possibly TRBD1 (5 bases). CDR1 is MGHRA and CDR2 is YSYEKL in the germline V gene. Trimming shortened V by 0 bases and J by 0 bases, and 11 bases separated the two germline ends. The CDR3 sequence is 16 residues long. CDR3 in amino acids: CASSQDSTGHQETQYF. CDR3 DNA: TGCGCCAGCAGCCAAGACAGTACAGGCCACCAAGAGACCCAGTACTTC.

This clone was counted a single time. The chain couples TRBV10-1 to TRBJ2-1; perhaps TRBD1 as D (6 bases). Germline values: CDR1 WNHNN, CDR2 SYGVQD (reference sequence). CDR3 length equals 15 residues. V dropped 2 bases and J dropped 6 bases, with 14 bases sitting between them. CDR3 in amino acids: CASSETRGRGNEQFF. The DNA of the CDR3 is TGCGCCAGCAGTGAGACCAGGGGACGGGGCAATGAGCAGTTCTTC.

V is TRBV6-5 and J is TRBJ2-1; D ambiguous. CDR1 MNHEY and CDR2 SVGAGI come from the germline V gene. The CDR3 extends over 15 amino acids. Trimming shortened V by 0 bases and J by 0 bases, and 6 bases separated the two germline ends. The DNA of the CDR3 is TGTGCCAGCAGTTACTCCGAAAGCTCCTACAATGAGCAGTTCTTC. Protein product: CASSYSESSYNEQFF.

This clone was counted once. CDR3 sequence (DNA): TGCGCCAGCAGCACTAGTACTGAGCAGTTCTTC. Encoded protein: CASSTSTEQFF. The gene calls are TRBV4-1 and TRBJ2-1, with D possibly being TRBD2 (5 bases). The CDR3 loop spans 11 amino acids. Germline CDR1 is MGHRA and CDR2 is YSYEKL. V lost 5 bases and J 9 bases, leaving 8 bases between the germline ends.

The chain couples TRBV19 to TRBJ1-5, with TRBD1 matching over 7 bases. The CDR3 extends over 18 amino acids. Germline lookup yields CDR1 LNHDA and CDR2 SQIVND (reference sequence). V trimming: 3 bases; J trimming: 0 bases; junction bases outside the gene matches: 11. CDR3: CASSIWDSPKYSNQPQHF. Here the CDR3 DNA reads TGTGCCAGTAGTATTTGGGACAGCCCAAAATATAGCAATCAGCCCCAGCATTTT. Full variable domain (remainder filled in from reference TRBV19 and TRBJ1-5): DGGITQSPKYLFRKEGQNVTLSCEQNLNHDAMYWYRQDPGQGLRLIYYSQIVNDFQKGDIAEGYSVSREKKESFPLTVTSAQKNPTAFYLCASSIWDSPKYSNQPQHFGDGTRLSIL.

This clone was detected a few times. The chain has TRBV6-5 and TRBJ1-2; D remains unclear. Deletions cut 2 bases from V and 7 bases from J, with 8 bases between. The CDR3 is 12 residues long. Germline V lookup: CDR1 MNHEY, CDR2 SVGAGI. The CDR3 bases are TGTGCCAGCAGTTACGGGTCTGGTGGCTACACCTTC. This translates into CASSYGSGGYTF.

The chain is built from TRBV2 and TRBJ2-2; a possible D gene is TRBD2 (5 bases). V was cut by 1 base and J by 6 bases, with 15 bases left in between. In germline, CDR1 is SNHLY, CDR2 FYNNEI. This CDR3 is 16 amino acids long. The chain's CDR3 is CASSEVGKREAGELFF. The CDR3 nucleotides are TGTGCCAGCAGTGAAGTGGGGAAACGGGAAGCCGGGGAGCTGTTTTTT.

The chain employs TRBV27 and TRBJ2-7, with 8 bases fitting TRBD2. The CDR3 totals 14 residues. Germline-derived CDR1 and CDR2 are MNHEY and SMNVEV (reference sequence). V trimming: 2 bases; J trimming: 2 bases; junction bases outside the gene matches: 2. CDR3 amino acids: CASSLRGGPYEQYF. DNA for the CDR3: TGTGCCAGCAGTTTACGGGGGGGTCCCTACGAGCAGTACTTC.

The CDR3 spells CASSPIQTSGRGTDTQYF. The CDR3 DNA reads as TGCGCCAGCAGCCCCATTCAGACTAGCGGGAGGGGCACAGATACGCAGTATTTT. V usage is TRBV5-1 and J usage is TRBJ2-3; TRBD2 matches 14 bases. J gave up 1 base and V 4 bases, and 8 bases lay outside the gene matches. The germline V gene has CDR1 SGHRS and CDR2 YFSETQ. The CDR3 runs 18 residues. The whole variable domain, filled in from reference TRBV5-1 and TRBJ2-3, reads KAGVTQTPRYLIKTRGQQVTLSCSPISGHRSVSWYQQTPGQGLQFLFEYFSETQRNKGNFPGRFSGRQFSNSRSEMNVSTLELGDSALYLCASSPIQTSGRGTDTQYFGPGTRLTVL.

DNA for the CDR3: TGTGCCAGCAGTCTGGCAAACACCGGGGAGCTGTTTTTT. Protein product: CASSLANTGELFF. This chain links TRBV6-1 with TRBJ2-2; D remains unclear. V was cut by 5 bases and J by 2 bases, with 6 bases left in between. The germline V gene encodes CDR1 MNHNS and CDR2 SASEGT. The CDR3 runs to 13 residues.

This rearrangement joins TRBV15 to TRBJ2-3, with 8 bases lining up with TRBD1. V lost 0 bases to trimming and J lost 3 bases; unmatched junction nucleotides: 5. This CDR3 is built from 16 residues. The germline V gene encodes CDR1 LNHNV and CDR2 YYDKDF (reference sequence). CDR3 sequence reads: CATSRDGQGGTDTQYF. CDR3 nucleotide sequence: TGTGCCACCAGCAGAGACGGACAGGGAGGAACAGATACGCAGTATTTT.

DNA for the CDR3: TGTGCCAGCAGTCCCCTGCTAGCGCACGAGCAGTACTTC. Residues: CASSPLLAHEQYF. The J gene is TRBJ2-7, the V gene TRBV27, with D possibly TRBD2 on 6 matching bases. The germline V and J ends were trimmed by 5 bases and 5 bases, with 13 bases remaining between them. The CDR3 length is 13 residues. In germline, CDR1 is MNHEY, CDR2 SMNVEV (reference sequence).

In its sample, this clone was seen a few times. The rearrangement uses TRBV6-5 and TRBJ2-7; D possibly corresponds to TRBD1 (6 bases). The CDR3 runs to 15 residues. The germline gives CDR1 MNHEY, CDR2 SVGAGI. V lost 5 bases and J 1 base, leaving 15 bases between the germline ends. CDR3 DNA: TGTGCCAGCAGTATAACGACAGGTTCTTCCTACGAGCAGTACTTC. Its translation: CASSITTGSSYEQYF.